This T cell receptor (beta chain) was observed in a study of OX40 agonist ivuxolimab in advanced cancers. Findings of the study overall: CD4+ T cells averaged fewer expanded clones than CD8+ T cells.

CDR3 length: 13 residues. V lost 4 bases and J lost 8; bases outside the gene matches: 1. Per the germline V gene, CDR1 is SGHTA and CDR2 is FQGTGA. Regarding this clone: Antigen unknown.

The assay was immunoSEQ multiplex PCR, and TCRdb's table has in-frame clones only and misses some. The repertoire holds 95,000 to 100,000 clones, with roughly four fifths as singletons. The V and J genes are TRBV7-3 and TRBJ2-1, with 11 positions matching TRBD2. This clonotype originated in an adult with an advanced solid tumor such as melanoma, head and neck, liver or kidney cancer. Material: CD4+ or CD8+ T cells sorted from blood, obtained in a trial of the OX40 agonist ivuxolimab. CDR3 amino acids: CASSSGLADEQFF. The DNA of the CDR3 is TGTGCCAGCAGCTCGGGACTAGCGGATGAGCAGTTCTTC.